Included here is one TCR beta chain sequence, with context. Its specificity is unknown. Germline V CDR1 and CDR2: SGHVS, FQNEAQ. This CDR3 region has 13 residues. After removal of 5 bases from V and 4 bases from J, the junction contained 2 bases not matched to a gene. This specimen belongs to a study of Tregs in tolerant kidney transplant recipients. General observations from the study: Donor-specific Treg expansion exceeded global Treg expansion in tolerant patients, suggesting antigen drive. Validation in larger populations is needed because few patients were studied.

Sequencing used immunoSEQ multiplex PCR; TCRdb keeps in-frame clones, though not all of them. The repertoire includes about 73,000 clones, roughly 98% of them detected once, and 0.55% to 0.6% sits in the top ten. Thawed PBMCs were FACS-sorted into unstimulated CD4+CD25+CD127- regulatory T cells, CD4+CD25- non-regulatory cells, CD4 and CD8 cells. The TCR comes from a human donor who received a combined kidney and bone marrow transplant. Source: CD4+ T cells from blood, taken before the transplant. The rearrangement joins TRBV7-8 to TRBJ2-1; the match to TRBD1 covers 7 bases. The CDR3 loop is CASSLGQYNEQFF. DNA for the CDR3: TGTGCCAGCAGCCTGGGACAGTACAATGAGCAGTTCTTC. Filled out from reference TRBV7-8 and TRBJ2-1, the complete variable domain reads GAGVSQSPRYKVAKRGQDVALRCDPISGHVSLFWYQQALGQGPEFLTYFQNEAQLDKSGLPSDRFFAERPEGSVSTLKIQRTQQEDSAVYLCASSLGQYNEQFFGPGTRLTVL.